This is a list of T cell receptor beta chains from one sample in a study of shared clonotypes between healthy human individuals. Using immunoSEQ multiplex PCR, the repertoire was profiled, and TCRdb retains in-frame clones only, with some absent. This table has about 2.1 million clones, about 94% appearing once. The sequencing sample was made of naive CD8+ T cells from PBMCs. The receptor set was obtained from a man aged 18 to 29 in good health. Some clones in this sample may be carry-over from other donors' samples. The CDR3 runs from the conserved cysteine through the conserved F or W. A D gene is named only where the DNA matches it firmly. Expanded clones are given a class, and other clones once, few, many or no size at all.

j_gene: TRBJ2-5; abundance: NA; d_gene: TRBD1; v_gene: TRBV19; CDR3nt: TGTGCCAGTAGGATCGGCGACAGGGCTCAAGAGACCCAGTACTTC; CDR3aa: CASRIGDRAQETQYF
j_gene: TRBJ2-1; abundance: NA; d_gene: NA; v_gene: TRBV9; CDR3nt: TGTGCCAGCAGCGGGATTGACCGGTCGATGAGGTTCTTC; CDR3aa: CASSGIDRSMRFF
j_gene: TRBJ1-2; abundance: NA; d_gene: NA; v_gene: TRBV7-9; CDR3nt: TGTGCCAGCAGCTTAGAAGAGATCTATGGCTACACCTTC; CDR3aa: CASSLEEIYGYTF
j_gene: TRBJ2-7; abundance: NA; d_gene: TRBD2; v_gene: TRBV27; CDR3nt: TGTGCCAGCAGTTTATTCTCGGGAGGGCGTCTGGAGCAGTACTTC; CDR3aa: CASSLFSGGRLEQYF
j_gene: TRBJ1-1; abundance: NA; d_gene: NA; v_gene: TRBV5-1; CDR3nt: TGCGCCAGCAGCTCAATGGGGGGGACTGAAGCTTTCTTT; CDR3aa: CASSSMGGTEAFF
j_gene: TRBJ1-1; abundance: NA; d_gene: NA; v_gene: TRBV13; CDR3nt: TGTGCCAGCAGCTCGGCCTTGCTTGAAGCTTTCTTT; CDR3aa: CASSSALLEAFF
j_gene: TRBJ2-2; abundance: few; d_gene: TRBD2; v_gene: TRBV6-5; CDR3nt: TGCACGGCGGGAGCGGACGGGGAGCTGTTTTTT; CDR3aa: CTAGADGELFF
j_gene: TRBJ1-1; abundance: NA; d_gene: NA; v_gene: TRBV9; CDR3nt: TGTGCCAGCAGCGTCGTACCTGGTACTGAAGCTTTCTTT; CDR3aa: CASSVVPGTEAFF
j_gene: TRBJ1-5; abundance: NA; d_gene: NA; v_gene: TRBV10-3; CDR3nt: TGTGCCATCAGTGAGACCTCGACTGGGCGCCAGCCCCAGCATTTT; CDR3aa: CAISETSTGRQPQHF
j_gene: TRBJ2-1; abundance: NA; d_gene: NA; v_gene: TRBV19; CDR3nt: TGTGCCAGTAGTATACGGTCCTACAATGAGCAGTTCTTC; CDR3aa: CASSIRSYNEQFF
j_gene: TRBJ2-2; abundance: NA; d_gene: TRBD2; v_gene: TRBV19; CDR3nt: TGTGCCAGTAGTGTCGACGCCGTTGCGGGAGGCTTCACCGGGGAGCTGTTTTTT; CDR3aa: CASSVDAVAGGFTGELFF
j_gene: TRBJ2-7; abundance: few; d_gene: NA; v_gene: TRBV5-4; CDR3nt: TGTGCCAGCAGCTTGGACGGCTACGAGCAGTACTTC; CDR3aa: CASSLDGYEQYF
j_gene: TRBJ1-2; abundance: NA; d_gene: NA; v_gene: TRBV27; CDR3nt: TGTGCCAGCAGTTCCCTTGCTTTCTATGGCTACACCTTC; CDR3aa: CASSSLAFYGYTF
j_gene: TRBJ2-2; abundance: NA; d_gene: NA; v_gene: TRBV19; CDR3nt: TGTGCCAGTAGGGAGGTCCCCTCTCGCCCCGGGGAGCTGTTTTTT; CDR3aa: CASREVPSRPGELFF
j_gene: TRBJ1-5; abundance: NA; d_gene: NA; v_gene: TRBV5-1; CDR3nt: TGCGCCAGCAGCTTGCCCCAGCCCCAGCATTTT; CDR3aa: CASSLPQPQHF
j_gene: TRBJ2-1; abundance: NA; d_gene: TRBD2; v_gene: TRBV13; CDR3nt: TGTGCCAGCAGCCCGAACCCCGGGACTAGCGGGAGCCATGAGCAGTTCTTC; CDR3aa: CASSPNPGTSGSHEQFF
j_gene: TRBJ2-5; abundance: NA; d_gene: NA; v_gene: TRBV27; CDR3nt: TGTGCCAGCAGTCCGGGCGGTTCAGAGACCCAGTACTTC; CDR3aa: CASSPGGSETQYF
j_gene: TRBJ2-1; abundance: NA; d_gene: NA; v_gene: TRBV5-6; CDR3nt: TGTGCCAGCAGCTTGGCCGTGGGACTTTTCAATGAGCAGTTCTTC; CDR3aa: CASSLAVGLFNEQFF
j_gene: TRBJ2-3; abundance: NA; d_gene: TRBD2; v_gene: TRBV9; CDR3nt: TGTGCCAGCAGCGTAGGATTAGCGGGAACTACAGATACGCAGTATTTT; CDR3aa: CASSVGLAGTTDTQYF
j_gene: TRBJ2-3; abundance: NA; d_gene: NA; v_gene: TRBV19; CDR3nt: TGTGCCAGTAGTATCGGTGCCAGCGACCTGGATACGCAGTATTTT; CDR3aa: CASSIGASDLDTQYF
j_gene: TRBJ1-1; abundance: NA; d_gene: TRBD1; v_gene: TRBV5-6; CDR3nt: TGTGCCAGCAGCTTGGACAGGGGCGTTGAAGCTTTCTTT; CDR3aa: CASSLDRGVEAFF
j_gene: TRBJ2-3; abundance: NA; d_gene: TRBD2; v_gene: TRBV29-1; CDR3nt: TGCAGCGTTCCAAGCGGGAGTTCCGATACGCAGTATTTT; CDR3aa: CSVPSGSSDTQYF
j_gene: TRBJ2-1; abundance: NA; d_gene: TRBD2; v_gene: TRBV9; CDR3nt: TGTGCCAGCAGCGTAGCTAATAGCGGGAGACCCAATGAGCAGTTCTTC; CDR3aa: CASSVANSGRPNEQFF
j_gene: TRBJ2-6; abundance: NA; d_gene: NA; v_gene: TRBV18; CDR3nt: TGTGCCAGCTCACCACCGCAGTTCTCTGGGGCCAACGTCCTGACTTTC; CDR3aa: CASSPPQFSGANVLTF
j_gene: TRBJ1-2; abundance: NA; d_gene: NA; v_gene: TRBV5-1; CDR3nt: TGCGCCAGCAGCTTGGCGGGGGATGGCTACACCTTC; CDR3aa: CASSLAGDGYTF
j_gene: TRBJ1-1; abundance: NA; d_gene: NA; v_gene: TRBV5-1; CDR3nt: TGCGCCAGCAGCTTCTCGGGGGCTGAAGCTTTCTTT; CDR3aa: CASSFSGAEAFF
j_gene: TRBJ2-5; abundance: NA; d_gene: NA; v_gene: TRBV7-2; CDR3nt: TGTGCCAGCAGCGATAGAAGGGGGGCCTTACGAGGGACCCAGTACTTC; CDR3aa: CASSDRRGALRGTQYF